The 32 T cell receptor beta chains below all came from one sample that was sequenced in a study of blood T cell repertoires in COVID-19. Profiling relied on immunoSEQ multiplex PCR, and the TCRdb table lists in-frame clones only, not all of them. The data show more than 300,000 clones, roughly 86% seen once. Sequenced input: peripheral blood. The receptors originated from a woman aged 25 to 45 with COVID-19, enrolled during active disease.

DNA of the CDR3: TGTGCCAGCAGGCGACAGGGCTGGGAGACCCAGTACTTC. Protein sequence: CASRRQGWETQYF. The gene calls are TRBV12-3 or TRBV12-4 and TRBJ2-5, with 7 bases fitting TRBD1. There are 13 residues in the CDR3. V shed 6 bases and J 5 bases; nucleotides not matched to a gene: 6.

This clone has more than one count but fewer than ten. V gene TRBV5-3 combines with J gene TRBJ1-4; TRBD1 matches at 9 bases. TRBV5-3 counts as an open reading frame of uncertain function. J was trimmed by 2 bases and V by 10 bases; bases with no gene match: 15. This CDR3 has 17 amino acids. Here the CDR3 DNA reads TGTGCCCCAACTAGGCACAGGGGGCTTGTGACTAATGAAAAACTGTTTTTT. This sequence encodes CAPTRHRGLVTNEKLFF.

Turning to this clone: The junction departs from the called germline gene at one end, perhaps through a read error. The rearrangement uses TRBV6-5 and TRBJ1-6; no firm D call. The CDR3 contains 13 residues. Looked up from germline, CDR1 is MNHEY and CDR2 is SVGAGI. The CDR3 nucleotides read TGTGCCAGCAGCTACTATCGGAATTCACCCCTCCACTTT. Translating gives CASSYYRNSPLHF.

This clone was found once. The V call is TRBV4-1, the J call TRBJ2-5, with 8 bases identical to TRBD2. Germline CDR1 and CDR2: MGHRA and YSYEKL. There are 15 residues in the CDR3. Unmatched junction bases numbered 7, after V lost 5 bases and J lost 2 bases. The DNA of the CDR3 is TGCGCCAGCAGCGACGCTAGCGGGCCTCAAGAGACCCAGTACTTC. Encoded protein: CASSDASGPQETQYF.

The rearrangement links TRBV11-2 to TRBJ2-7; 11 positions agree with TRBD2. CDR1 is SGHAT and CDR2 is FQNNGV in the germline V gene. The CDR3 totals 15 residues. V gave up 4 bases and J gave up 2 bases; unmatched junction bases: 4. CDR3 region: CASSWGLADTYEQYF. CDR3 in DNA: TGTGCCAGCAGCTGGGGACTAGCGGACACCTACGAGCAGTACTTC.

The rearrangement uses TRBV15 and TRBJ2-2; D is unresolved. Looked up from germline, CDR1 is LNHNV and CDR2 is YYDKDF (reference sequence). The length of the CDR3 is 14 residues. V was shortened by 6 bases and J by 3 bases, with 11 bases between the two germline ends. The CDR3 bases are TGTGCCACCAGGGGCACGGAAGACACCGGGGAGCTGTTTTTT. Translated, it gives CATRGTEDTGELFF.

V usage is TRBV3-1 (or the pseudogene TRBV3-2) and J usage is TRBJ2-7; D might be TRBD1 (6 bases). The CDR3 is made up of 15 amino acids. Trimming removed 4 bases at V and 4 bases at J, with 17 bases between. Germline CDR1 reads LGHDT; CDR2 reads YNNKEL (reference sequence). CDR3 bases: TGTGCCAGCAGCCTTAGATCCGGGACACCATACGAGCAGTACTTC. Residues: CASSLRSGTPYEQYF.

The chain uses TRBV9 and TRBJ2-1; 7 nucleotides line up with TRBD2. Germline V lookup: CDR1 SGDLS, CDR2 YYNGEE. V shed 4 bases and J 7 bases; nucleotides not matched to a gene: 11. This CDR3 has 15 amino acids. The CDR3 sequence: CASSISGNVGNEQFF. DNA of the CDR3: TGTGCCAGCAGCATAAGCGGGAACGTGGGAAATGAGCAGTTCTTC.

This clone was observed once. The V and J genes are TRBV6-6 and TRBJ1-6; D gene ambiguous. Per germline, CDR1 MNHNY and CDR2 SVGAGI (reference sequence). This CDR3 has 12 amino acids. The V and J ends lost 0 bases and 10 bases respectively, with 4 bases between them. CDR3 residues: CASSYSGSPLHF. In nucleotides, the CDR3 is TGTGCCAGCAGTTACTCGGGCTCACCCCTCCACTTT.

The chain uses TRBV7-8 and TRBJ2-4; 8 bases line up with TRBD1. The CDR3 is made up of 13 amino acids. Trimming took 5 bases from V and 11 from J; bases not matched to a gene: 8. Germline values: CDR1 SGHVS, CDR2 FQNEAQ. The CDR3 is CASSGRDRRFQYF. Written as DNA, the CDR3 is TGTGCCAGCAGCGGGCGGGACAGGAGATTTCAGTACTTC.

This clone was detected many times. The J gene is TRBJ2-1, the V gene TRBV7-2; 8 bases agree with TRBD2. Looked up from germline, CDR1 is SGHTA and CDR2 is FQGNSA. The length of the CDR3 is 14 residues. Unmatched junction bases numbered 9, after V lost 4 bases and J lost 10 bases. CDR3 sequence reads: CASSSGGAHVEQFF. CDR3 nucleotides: TGTGCCAGCAGCTCCGGGGGGGCCCACGTAGAGCAGTTCTTC.

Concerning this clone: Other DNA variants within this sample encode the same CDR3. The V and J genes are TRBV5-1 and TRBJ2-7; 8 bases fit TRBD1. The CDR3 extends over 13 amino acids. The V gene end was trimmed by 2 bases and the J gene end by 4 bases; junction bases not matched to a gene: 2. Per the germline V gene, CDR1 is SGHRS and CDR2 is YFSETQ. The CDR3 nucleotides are TGCGCCAGCAGCTTATGGACAGGGTACGAGCAGTACTTC. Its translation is CASSLWTGYEQYF.

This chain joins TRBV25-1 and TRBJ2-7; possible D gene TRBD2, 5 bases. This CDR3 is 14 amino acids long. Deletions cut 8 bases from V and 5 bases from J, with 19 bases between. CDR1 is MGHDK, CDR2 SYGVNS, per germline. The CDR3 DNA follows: TGTGCCAGCGGGAACGGCGCTAGCCTCCACGAGCAGTACTTC. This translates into CASGNGASLHEQYF.

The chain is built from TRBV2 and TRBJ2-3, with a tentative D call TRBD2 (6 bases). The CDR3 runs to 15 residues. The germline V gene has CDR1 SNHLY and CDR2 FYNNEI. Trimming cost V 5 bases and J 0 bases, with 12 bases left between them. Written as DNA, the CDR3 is TGTGCCAGCAGTCACCACGGAGGGAGCACAGATACGCAGTATTTT. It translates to CASSHHGGSTDTQYF.

CDR3 in DNA: TGCGCCAGCAGCTCCGACAGGGGTAGCGGGGAGCTGTTTTTT. Amino acids: CASSSDRGSGELFF. The gene calls are TRBV5-1 and TRBJ2-2; 8 nucleotides match TRBD1. Germline CDR1 reads SGHRS; CDR2 reads YFSETQ. The junction had 5 bases not matched to a gene; V was cut back by 3 bases and J by 7 bases. The CDR3 spans 14 residues.

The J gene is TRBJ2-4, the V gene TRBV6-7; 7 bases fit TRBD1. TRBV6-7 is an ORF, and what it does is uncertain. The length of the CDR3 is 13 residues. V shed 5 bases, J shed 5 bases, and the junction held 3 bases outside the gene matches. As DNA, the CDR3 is TGTGCCAGCAGTGTTGACAGGGAAAACATTCAGTACTTC. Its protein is CASSVDRENIQYF.

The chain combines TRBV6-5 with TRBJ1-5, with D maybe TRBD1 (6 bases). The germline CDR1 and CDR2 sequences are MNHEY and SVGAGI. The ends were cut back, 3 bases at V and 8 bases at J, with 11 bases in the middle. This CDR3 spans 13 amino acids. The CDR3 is CASSYRGFEPQHF. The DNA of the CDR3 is TGTGCCAGCAGTTATAGGGGGTTCGAGCCCCAGCATTTT.

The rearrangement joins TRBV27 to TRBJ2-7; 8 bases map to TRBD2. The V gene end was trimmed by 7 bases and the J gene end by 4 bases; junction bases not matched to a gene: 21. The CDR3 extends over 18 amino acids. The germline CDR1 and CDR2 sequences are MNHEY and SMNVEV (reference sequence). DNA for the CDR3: TGTGCCAGCAAGGAGCGGGAGTCCCTTCTCCCCGGAGCGTACGAGCAGTACTTC. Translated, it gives CASKERESLLPGAYEQYF.

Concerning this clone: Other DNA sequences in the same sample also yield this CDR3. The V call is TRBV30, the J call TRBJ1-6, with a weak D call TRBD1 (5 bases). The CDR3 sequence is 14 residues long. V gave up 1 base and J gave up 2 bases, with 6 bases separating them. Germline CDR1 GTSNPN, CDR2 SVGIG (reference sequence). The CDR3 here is CAWSATAYNSPLHF. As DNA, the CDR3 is TGTGCCTGGAGTGCGACAGCCTATAATTCACCCCTCCACTTT.

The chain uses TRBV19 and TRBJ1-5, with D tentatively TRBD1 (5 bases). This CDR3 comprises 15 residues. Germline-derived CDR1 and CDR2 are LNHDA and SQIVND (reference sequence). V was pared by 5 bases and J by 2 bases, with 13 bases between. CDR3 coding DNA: TGTGCCAGTAGTGCCAATCGGGGGGGCAATCAGCCCCAGCATTTT. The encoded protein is CASSANRGGNQPQHF.

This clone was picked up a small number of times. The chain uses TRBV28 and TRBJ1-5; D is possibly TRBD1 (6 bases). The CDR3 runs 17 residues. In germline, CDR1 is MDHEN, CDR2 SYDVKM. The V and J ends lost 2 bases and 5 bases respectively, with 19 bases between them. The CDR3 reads CASSLVVRGAGDQPQHF. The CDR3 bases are TGTGCCAGCAGTTTAGTAGTCCGGGGGGCGGGGGATCAGCCCCAGCATTTT.

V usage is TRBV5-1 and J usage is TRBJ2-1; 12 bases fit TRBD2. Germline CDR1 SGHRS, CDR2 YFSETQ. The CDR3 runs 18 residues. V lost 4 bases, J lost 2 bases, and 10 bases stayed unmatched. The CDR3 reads CASSTTSGRPWPYNEQFF. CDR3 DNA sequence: TGCGCCAGCAGCACTACTAGCGGGAGGCCTTGGCCCTACAATGAGCAGTTCTTC.

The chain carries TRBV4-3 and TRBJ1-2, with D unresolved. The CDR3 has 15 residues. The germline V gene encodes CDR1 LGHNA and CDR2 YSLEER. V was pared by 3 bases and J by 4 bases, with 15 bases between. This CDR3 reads CASSHNSVATYGYTF. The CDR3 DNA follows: TGCGCCAGCAGCCATAATTCGGTAGCAACCTATGGCTACACCTTC.

The CDR3 loop reads CASSERDRGRTDTQYF. CDR3 coding DNA: TGTGCCAGCAGTGAACGGGACAGGGGGCGTACAGATACGCAGTATTTT. The chain carries TRBV6-1 and TRBJ2-3, with 12 nucleotides matching TRBD1. The CDR3 has 16 residues. The germline CDR1 and CDR2 sequences are MNHNS and SASEGT. Germline trimming cut 2 bases from V and 3 bases from J; bases unmatched to any gene: 3.

CDR3 loop: CASSLAPSFSSADTQYF. The CDR3 region has the DNA TGTGCCAGCAGCTTAGCCCCTAGCTTTTCGAGCGCAGATACGCAGTATTTT. V gene TRBV11-2 combines with J gene TRBJ2-3; D is perhaps TRBD2 (5 bases). The V end lost 1 base, the J end lost 4 bases, and 18 bases lay between the germline ends. The CDR3 is 17 residues long. Germline CDR1 reads SGHAT; CDR2 reads FQNNGV.

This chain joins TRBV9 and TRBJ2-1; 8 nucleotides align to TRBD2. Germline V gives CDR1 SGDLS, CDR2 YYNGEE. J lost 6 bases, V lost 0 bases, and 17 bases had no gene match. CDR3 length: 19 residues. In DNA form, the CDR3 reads TGTGCCAGCAGCGTAGTGGAGACTAGCGACCGAATAGGGCTCAATGAGCAGTTCTTC. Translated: CASSVVETSDRIGLNEQFF.

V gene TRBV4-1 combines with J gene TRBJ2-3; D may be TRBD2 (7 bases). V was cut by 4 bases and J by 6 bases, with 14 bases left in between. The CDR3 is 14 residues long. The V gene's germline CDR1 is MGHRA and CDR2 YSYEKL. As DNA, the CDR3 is TGCGCCAGCAGCCTGGGGGGGGGCGGGGATACGCAGTATTTT. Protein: CASSLGGGGDTQYF.

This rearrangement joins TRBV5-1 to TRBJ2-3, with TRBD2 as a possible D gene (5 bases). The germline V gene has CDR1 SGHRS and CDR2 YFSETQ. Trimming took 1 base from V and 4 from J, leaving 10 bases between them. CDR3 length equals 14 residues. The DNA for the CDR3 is TGCGCCAGCAGCTTGAGGCTAGCTGCAGATACGCAGTATTTT. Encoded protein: CASSLRLAADTQYF. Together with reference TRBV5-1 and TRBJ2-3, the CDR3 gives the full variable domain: KAGVTQTPRYLIKTRGQQVTLSCSPISGHRSVSWYQQTPGQGLQFLFEYFSETQRNKGNFPGRFSGRQFSNSRSEMNVSTLELGDSALYLCASSLRLAADTQYFGPGTRLTVL.

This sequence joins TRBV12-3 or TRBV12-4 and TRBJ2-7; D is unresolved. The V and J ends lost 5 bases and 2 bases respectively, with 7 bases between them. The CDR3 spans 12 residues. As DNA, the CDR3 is TGTGCCAGCAGTGACTTTCCCTACGAGCAGTACTTC. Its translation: CASSDFPYEQYF.

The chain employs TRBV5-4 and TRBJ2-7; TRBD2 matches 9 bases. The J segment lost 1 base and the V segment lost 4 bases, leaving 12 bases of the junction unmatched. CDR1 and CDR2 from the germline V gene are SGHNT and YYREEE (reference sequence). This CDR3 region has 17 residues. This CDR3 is CASSDEGLAVESYEQYF. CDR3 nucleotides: TGTGCCAGCAGCGATGAGGGACTAGCCGTAGAGTCCTACGAGCAGTACTTC.

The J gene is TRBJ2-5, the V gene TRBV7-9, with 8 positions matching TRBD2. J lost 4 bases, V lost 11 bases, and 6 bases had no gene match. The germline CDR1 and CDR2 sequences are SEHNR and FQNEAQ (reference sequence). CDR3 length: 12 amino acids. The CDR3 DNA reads TGTGCCTTACAGCGGGAGCGAGAGACCCAGTACTTC. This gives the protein CALQRERETQYF. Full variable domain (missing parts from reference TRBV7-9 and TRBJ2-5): DTGVSQNPRHKITKRGQNVTFRCDPISEHNRLYWYRQTLGQGPEFLTYFQNEAQLEKSRLLSDRFSAERPKGSFSTLEIQRTEQGDSAMYLCALQRERETQYFGPGTRLLVL.

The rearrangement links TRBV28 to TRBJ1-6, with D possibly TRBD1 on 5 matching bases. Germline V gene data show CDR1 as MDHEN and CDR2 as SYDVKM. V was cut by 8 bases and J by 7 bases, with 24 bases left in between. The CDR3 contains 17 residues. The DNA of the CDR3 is TGTGCCAGCTCCTGGGAATATCGCAGGGTAGGGAATTCACCCCTCCACTTT. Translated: CASSWEYRRVGNSPLHF.